This T cell receptor beta chain was sequenced for a study of read filtering for tumor transcriptome and immune sequencing. Overall study: By R-ISS, stages I, II and III held roughly 8, 16 and 7 patients. Study results and caveats: This fraction held mixed bone marrow immune cells after CD138-negative sorting. In IR-seq, single-read clonotypes were roughly 82% of clonotypes but about 3.5% of reads.

From approximately 430 ng of RNA, a library with molecular barcoded alpha/delta and beta/gamma adaptors was made. TCRdb recomputed calls from the reads with MiXCR, one row per CDR3 protein. The data contain more than 100,000 distinct CDR3 sequences, roughly an eighth of them singletons. This clonotype was counted many times. Its matching antigen is unknown. Every patient had bone marrow sampled while the disease was active. This CDR3 comprises 15 residues. Between the trimmed V and J ends, which lost 2 bases and 4 bases, there was a span of 13 bases. Germline assignment: CDR1 SEHNR and CDR2 FQNEAQ (reference sequence).

This TCR derives from a donor at least 40 years old with multiple myeloma. The sequencing sample was made of a population of CD138-negative cells sorted from bone marrow. The chain has TRBV7-9 and TRBJ2-3; a weak D match, TRBD2 (6 bases). The CDR3 protein is CASSLSYGRSDTQYF. The CDR3 nucleotides read TGTGCCAGCAGCTTATCATACGGGAGATCAGATACGCAGTATTTT. Supplemented by reference TRBV7-9 and TRBJ2-3, the full variable domain reads DTGVSQNPRHKITKRGQNVTFRCDPISEHNRLYWYRQTLGQGPEFLTYFQNEAQLEKSRLLSDRFSAERPKGSFSTLEIQRTEQGDSAMYLCASSLSYGRSDTQYFGPGTRLTVL.